This T cell receptor beta chain was profiled in a study of cytomegalovirus exposure and HLA in healthy donors. PCR amplification relied on 60 Vbeta primers (plus 13 Jbeta primers). Study processing details: In a later analysis, of approximately 81 million unique beta chains, approximately 10 million appeared in at least two donors. Using immunoSEQ multiplex PCR, the repertoire was profiled, and TCRdb retains in-frame clones only, with some absent. V, J and clone size derive from that table, while D and trimming were established from the DNA sequence. The sample lists 65,000 to 100,000 clones, 75% to 80% seen once, with nearly 6% in the top ten. Concerning this clone itself: The antigen is undetermined.

The study's findings and limits: An observed cluster of highly shared sequence variants was recorded as a likely sequencing artifact.

The CDR3 spans 13 residues. Germline CDR1 and CDR2: WNHNN and SYGVQD (reference sequence). Trimming left V 5 bases short and J 2 bases short, with 9 bases between. Sequencing was carried out using PBMCs. The chain recombines TRBV10-1 with TRBJ1-2, with D maybe TRBD1 (5 bases). This TCR was sampled from a female donor in good health and CMV-seronegative. In DNA form, the CDR3 reads TGCGCCAGCAGTCCCCAGGGAAACTATGGCTACACCTTC. It is translated as CASSPQGNYGYTF.